These 7 T cell receptor beta chains were all obtained from the same sample, sequenced in a study of blood T cell repertoires in COVID-19. Sequenced by immunoSEQ multiplex PCR; TCRdb stores in-frame clones only, minus some. The data hold around 300,000 clones, with around 85% observed a single time. The source material was PBMCs or T cells enriched from blood (not recorded which). These receptors all come from a woman in her 50s who had recovered from COVID-19.

The gene calls are TRBV12-5 and TRBJ2-5, with TRBD1 matching 8 bases. The length of the CDR3 is 13 residues. With 5 bases clipped from V and 4 bases from J, the junction kept 3 bases outside the gene matches. CDR1 and CDR2 from the germline V gene are LGHNT and FRNRAP. CDR3 bases: TGTGCTAGTGGTCCGGACAGGGCAGAGACCCAGTACTTC. Amino acid sequence: CASGPDRAETQYF.

V usage is TRBV7-7 and J usage is TRBJ2-1; D possibly corresponds to TRBD2 (6 bases). The V end lost 6 bases, the J end lost 4 bases, and 16 bases lay between the germline ends. The length of the CDR3 is 15 residues. Germline values: CDR1 SSHAT, CDR2 FNYEAQ (reference sequence). The CDR3 sequence is CASSPGSVTYNEQFF. Written as DNA, the CDR3 is TGTGCCAGCAGTCCCGGGAGTGTCACGTACAATGAGCAGTTCTTC.

This rearrangement joins TRBV4-1 to TRBJ2-7; no clear D. Deletions cut 2 bases from V and 2 bases from J, with 13 bases between. Germline V gene lookup returns CDR1 MGHRA and CDR2 YSYEKL. The CDR3 is made up of 15 amino acids. The CDR3 reads CASSQTESRTYEQYF. The CDR3 DNA follows: TGCGCCAGCAGCCAAACGGAGAGCAGAACCTACGAGCAGTACTTC.

The chain is built from TRBV5-1 and TRBJ1-4, with D unclear. The CDR3 is made up of 14 amino acids. The germline V gene encodes CDR1 SGHRS and CDR2 YFSETQ. V shed 0 bases and J shed 4 bases, with 7 bases lying between them. The CDR3 coding sequence is TGCGCCAGCAGCTTGGACCTCTATAATGAAAAACTGTTTTTT. It yields the protein CASSLDLYNEKLFF.

CDR3 nucleotides: TGTGCCAGTAGCGGGGAGCTAGAGACCCAGTACTTC. It translates to CASSGELETQYF. The rearrangement uses TRBV19 and TRBJ2-5; a possible D gene is TRBD2 (5 bases). Per germline, CDR1 LNHDA and CDR2 SQIVND (reference sequence). Between the trimmed V and J ends, which lost 6 bases and 4 bases, there was a span of 9 bases. CDR3 length equals 12 residues.

This rearrangement joins TRBV30 to TRBJ2-5, with TRBD2 matching 10 bases. The CDR3 is made up of 15 amino acids. CDR1 and CDR2 (germline): GTSNPN, SVGIG (reference sequence). V shed 0 bases, J shed 5 bases, and the junction held 6 bases outside the gene matches. The CDR3 loop is CAWSVGSGGRETQYF. The CDR3 nucleotides are TGTGCCTGGAGTGTTGGTAGCGGGGGGCGGGAGACCCAGTACTTC.

The genes are TRBV20-1 and TRBJ2-3, with TRBD2 matching over 9 bases. Germline CDR1 is DFQATT and CDR2 is SNEGSKA (reference sequence). The CDR3 covers 15 residues. Trimming cost V 3 bases and J 4 bases; bases outside gene matches: 8. The CDR3 region is CSASVSGSESDTQYF. The CDR3 bases are TGCAGTGCTAGTGTTAGCGGGAGTGAGTCAGATACGCAGTATTTT.